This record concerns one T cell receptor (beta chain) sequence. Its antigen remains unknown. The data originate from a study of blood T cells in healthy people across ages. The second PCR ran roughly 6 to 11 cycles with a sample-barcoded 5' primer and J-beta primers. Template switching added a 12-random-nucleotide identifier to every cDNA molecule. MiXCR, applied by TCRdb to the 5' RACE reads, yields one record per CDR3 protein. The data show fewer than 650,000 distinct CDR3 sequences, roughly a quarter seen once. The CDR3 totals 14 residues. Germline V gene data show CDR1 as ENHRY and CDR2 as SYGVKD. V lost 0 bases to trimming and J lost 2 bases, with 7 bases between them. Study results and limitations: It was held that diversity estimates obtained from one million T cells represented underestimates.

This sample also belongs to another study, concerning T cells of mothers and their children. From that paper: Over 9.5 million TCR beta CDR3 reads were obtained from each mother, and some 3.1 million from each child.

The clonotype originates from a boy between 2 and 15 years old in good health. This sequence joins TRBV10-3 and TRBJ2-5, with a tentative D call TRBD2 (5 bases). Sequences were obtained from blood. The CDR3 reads CAISESGEQETQYF. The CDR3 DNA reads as TGTGCCATCAGTGAGTCGGGAGAGCAAGAGACCCAGTACTTC.